This T cell receptor beta chain was profiled in a study of memory CD4+ T cells and cytomegalovirus serostatus. The germline V gene has CDR1 MNHNS and CDR2 SASEGT. CDR3 length: 15 residues. Trimming left V 6 bases short and J 2 bases short, with 14 bases between. Assay used: immunoSEQ multiplex PCR; TCRdb lists only in-frame clones, some missing. The sample holds about 64,000 clones, 60% to 80% seen once. The sort gate was single viable CD3+CD4+CD8-CD45RO+ cells for memory CD4+ T cells. Input material: memory CD4+ T cells from blood. The source is an adult in good health and CMV-seronegative. The chain recombines TRBV6-1 with TRBJ1-5, with D perhaps matching TRBD1 (6 bases). This CDR3 is CASRITGTGNQPQHF. CDR3 nucleotides: TGTGCCAGCAGGATTACAGGGACGGGCAATCAGCCCCAGCATTTT.